This TCR beta chain was found in a study of blood T cells in healthy people across ages. Study results and caveats: The study regarded diversity estimates from one million T cells as underestimates.

Aged roughly 6 to 95, donors were systemically healthy Caucasians from Russia. Researchers isolated at least 7 million PBMCs per sample. Extraction yielded at least 5 micrograms of total RNA per sample. A note on this clonotype: The antigen remains undetermined. A much larger clone lies a single base off, so this may be a read error.

A second 7 to 11 cycle PCR used barcoded and J-beta primers. Using its own MiXCR run on the 5' RACE reads, TCRdb lists one record per CDR3 protein. The table lists roughly 2 million distinct CDR3 sequences, around half of them singletons. The sequenced material came from blood. The receptor was derived from a middle-aged woman in good health.

Here the CDR3 reads CASSQENGGQTNEQFF. For the CDR3, the DNA is TGCGCCAGCAGCCAAGAGAATGGGGGACAGACCAATGAGCAGTTCTTC. The chain couples TRBV4-3 to TRBJ2-1, with 7 bases that match TRBD1. J was trimmed by 6 bases and V by 0 bases; bases with no gene match: 8. From germline, CDR1 is LGHNA and CDR2 YSLEER. The CDR3 covers 16 residues.